The source of this T cell receptor (beta chain) is a study of beta chain features in type 1 diabetes. Purity above 95% was achieved in all sorted populations. In the case of this clone: The antigen is unknown.

Since all of the isolated RNA was reverse transcribed, expressed TCRB transcripts were what got sequenced. The method was immunoSEQ multiplex PCR; TCRdb's version includes in-frame clones alone and lacks a portion of them. The sample yields about 660,000 clones, roughly 13% seen once. Deletions cut 6 bases from V and 7 bases from J, with 18 bases between. This CDR3 region has 15 residues. CDR1 and CDR2 (germline): SGHVS, FQNEAQ. Whole-study results and caveats: VDJ junctions in type 1 diabetes patients carried more deletions and fewer insertions. Moderate yet significant TCRB CDR3 shortening was seen in Type 1 diabetes patients in all four CD4+ subsets.

The TCR sequence derives from a young man with type 1 diabetes. This chain joins TRBV7-8 and TRBJ1-4; D possibly corresponds to TRBD1 (5 bases). Sequenced sample: naive CD4+ T cells from blood. The CDR3 reads CASSSRGSVGEKLFF. CDR3 coding DNA: TGTGCCAGCAGTTCCCGGGGCAGTGTAGGTGAAAAACTGTTTTTT.